The present T cell receptor beta chain was sequenced within a study of CD8+ T cells in alopecia areata. Regarding the study as a whole: The study found higher clonality in lesional than normal scalp, especially in alopecia totalis/universalis. Researchers reported that TCR sharing among patients proved less clear than in mice, possibly HLA-linked.

Once RNA had been extracted, it was reverse transcribed into cDNA to act as the sequencing template. Assay used: immunoSEQ multiplex PCR; TCRdb lists only in-frame clones, some missing. The data contain 50,000 to 70,000 clones, around 44% of them singletons. Both peripheral blood and punch biopsies of lesional scalp skin were obtained from patients who had alopecia areata. Sorting from PBMCs produced CD4+ and CD8+ T cells. On this clone itself: Its antigen is not identified.

Sequencing used NKG2D-low CD8+ T cells sorted from blood. This clonotype originated in a human donor with alopecia areata.

The CDR3 is CSGSGTGYEQYF. The CDR3 bases are TGCAGCGGCTCCGGGACTGGCTACGAGCAGTACTTC. The chain uses TRBV29-1 and TRBJ2-7, with D possibly matching TRBD2 (6 bases). The length of the CDR3 is 12 residues. Trimming pared 7 bases from V and 3 bases from J, leaving 13 bases between. Germline loops: CDR1 SQVTM, CDR2 ANQGSEA.